This T cell receptor beta chain was recovered during a study of shared clonotypes between healthy human individuals. The study, taken as a whole, reports: Among donors, sharing of clonotypes was expected to be affected by sequencing depth.

Profiling relied on immunoSEQ multiplex PCR, and the TCRdb table lists in-frame clones only, not all of them. The data contain around 1.9 million clones, 80% to 95% of them singletons. The J segment lost 4 bases and the V segment lost 0 bases, leaving 9 bases of the junction unmatched. CDR3 length: 15 amino acids. Germline CDR1 and CDR2: GTSNPN and SVGIG (reference sequence). Naive CD8 cells lacked CD45RO and underwent positive selection for CCR7, leaving out terminally differentiated effector memory CD45RA+ cells. Turning to this clone: Its specificity is unknown.

The clonotype originates from a man between 18 and 29 years old in good health. Some clones in this sample may be carry-over from other donors' samples. Sample: naive CD8+ T cells from PBMCs. V is TRBV30 and J is TRBJ2-7, with TRBD1 matching over 7 bases. The CDR3 reads CAWSVDSGQTYEQYF. CDR3 in DNA: TGTGCCTGGAGTGTAGACTCGGGACAGACTTACGAGCAGTACTTC.